This T cell receptor beta chain was identified in a study of T cell responses to AZD1222 COVID-19 vaccine (TCRdb year 2021). Some background on the complete study: TCR sequencing covered 233 trial participants: nearly 210 given two doses of AZD1222 and approximately 26 given two doses of MenACWY control vaccine. Trial participants were enrolled into age subgroups of 18-55, 56-69 and 70-plus years, which contained roughly 150, 30 and 60 TCR-sequenced participants, respectively.

Relative to germline, V is 1 base shorter and J is 2 bases shorter, with 15 bases between their ends. There are 17 amino acids in the CDR3, from cysteine to phenylalanine inclusive. Just CDR3 DNA is preserved here, 51 bases in frame from base 1. Sequences MGHRA (CDR1) and YSYEKL (CDR2) are obtained from the germline V gene. The CDR3 regions of human TCRbeta chains were analyzed by immunosequencing. Per the original workflow: TCRs in the repertoires were compared against a reference library of SARS-CoV-2-specific TCRs that had been generated with the MIRA antigen-specificity platform. Breadth was defined as the fraction of unique TCRs that were SARS-CoV-2-associated, and depth was defined as the fraction of total T cells that were SARS-CoV-2-associated. Using the MIRA data, every spike-specific TCR was mapped to the spike region that the TCR reacted to and assigned to either a CD4 or a CD8 class. Log10-transformed breadth and depth values were compared by one-way ANOVA with Sidak's multiple comparisons tests. Held by TCRdb, this immuneACCESS table contains in-frame sequences only and omits some clones. Under half of the omission traces to an unresolved V gene where checked; the cause of the rest is unknown. V and J calls plus clone size are reproduced from that table; the DNA served to infer D and trimming. Within this sample are some 100,000 clones, with roughly 90% of them counted one time only. 9.5% to 15% of the sample goes to the ten largest clones.

Comments on this clone: The antigen this receptor binds is unknown. Base qualities were left out, and no much larger clone turns up one base away.

What the research found in general, with its limitations: Epitopes outside the regions mutated in the B.1.351 and B.1.1.7 variants were reportedly recognized by nearly half of the unique spike-specific TCRs. In the small 56-69-year group, the increase in depth fell short of significance, most likely because of low power. Only 5 to 7 AZD1222 recipients were SARS-CoV-2 seropositive at baseline, limiting conclusions about previously exposed vaccinees. After two AZD1222 doses, spike-specific TCR breadth and depth were significantly higher than at day 0 and than in MenACWY recipients. Most participants were white British and females outnumbered males, and the authors suggested that clonal diversity may have been underestimated. Because no day 14 peak-response samples were available, the repertoires could be characterized only after the peak T cell response. Vaccine-associated CD4 TCRs spanned the whole spike protein, with dominant responses in regions 160-218 and 743-854.

The time point label on this specimen signifies: baseline before first vaccination. Reading the label with the study, this specimen's treatment or condition is: meningococcal conjugate vaccine given as trial control. Samples from vaccinated people were obtained from the UK trials COV001 and COV002, which included a single-blind randomized controlled phase 2/3 trial of AZD1222 (ChAdOx1 nCoV-19) in healthy adults. Trial participant PBMC samples were collected at day 0 and day 28 after the second dose for TCRbeta chain sequencing. The TCR originated in an adult in good health. The chain couples TRBV4-1 to TRBJ1-5; the D region possibly corresponds to TRBD1 (5 bases align). The sample here was peripheral blood, taken on day 0 of MenACWY control vaccination. In nucleotides, the sequence is TGCGCCAGCAGCCAAGGGCTCAGGGCGAGTCGCAATCAGCCCCAGCATTTT. Translated, it gives CASSQGLRASRNQPQHF.